This T cell receptor beta chain was sequenced in a study of shared clonotypes between healthy human individuals. Study-level results: Sharing of clonotypes among donors was expected to vary with sequencing depth.

Clones were sequenced by immunoSEQ multiplex PCR, and TCRdb holds only the in-frame ones, with some missing. The data contain roughly 500,000 clones, 76% of them singletons. Note on this clone: Its antigen is as yet unknown. Other DNA sequences from this sample encode an identical CDR3 as well.

This CDR3 contains 15 residues. J was trimmed by 2 bases and V by 4 bases; bases with no gene match: 7. The germline CDR1 and CDR2 sequences are SGHRS and YFSETQ. The chain couples TRBV5-1 to TRBJ2-7, with 9 nucleotides matching TRBD1. The receptor was isolated from a woman between 35 and 50 years old in good health. Some clones in this sample may be carry-over from other donors' samples. The sequenced material came from PBMCs. CDR3 amino acids: CASSPRQGVTYEQYF. In DNA, the CDR3 is TGCGCCAGCAGCCCAAGACAGGGGGTCACCTACGAGCAGTACTTC.